This T cell receptor beta chain was captured in a study of T-cell memory formation after mild COVID-19. This clonotype was found a few times. MiXCR was run by TCRdb on the 5' RACE reads, yielding one entry per CDR3 protein. There are under 700,000 distinct CDR3 sequences in the sample; roughly 22% occur only once, and roughly an eighth lies in the top ten. Germline CDR1 reads SNHLY; CDR2 reads FYNNEI. The CDR3 extends over 16 amino acids. V dropped 2 bases and J dropped 4 bases, with 14 bases sitting between them. This rearrangement joins TRBV2 to TRBJ1-4; D is unresolved. The receptor comes from an adult woman who had mild COVID-19 (a few samples of this study predate the infection). Cell type and time point are not known. Sequenced: PBMCs or a T cell subset sorted from them (not recorded which). DNA of the CDR3: TGTGCCAGCAGTGAACTTAGGGCAGGCCGTAATGAAAAACTGTTTTTT. It is translated as CASSELRAGRNEKLFF.